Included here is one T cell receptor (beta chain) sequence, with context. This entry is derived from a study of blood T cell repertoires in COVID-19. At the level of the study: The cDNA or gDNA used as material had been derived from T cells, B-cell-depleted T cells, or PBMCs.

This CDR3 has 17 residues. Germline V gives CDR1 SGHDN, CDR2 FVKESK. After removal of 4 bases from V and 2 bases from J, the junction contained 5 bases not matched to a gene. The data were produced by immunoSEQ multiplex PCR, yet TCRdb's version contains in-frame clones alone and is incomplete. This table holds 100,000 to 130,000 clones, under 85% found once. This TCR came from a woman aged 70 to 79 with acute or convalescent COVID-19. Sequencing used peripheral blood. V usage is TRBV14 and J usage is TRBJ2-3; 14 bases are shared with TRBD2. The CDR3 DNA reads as TGTGCCAGCAGCCCCGGACTAGCGGGAGGTCACACAGATACGCAGTATTTT. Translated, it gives CASSPGLAGGHTDTQYF.